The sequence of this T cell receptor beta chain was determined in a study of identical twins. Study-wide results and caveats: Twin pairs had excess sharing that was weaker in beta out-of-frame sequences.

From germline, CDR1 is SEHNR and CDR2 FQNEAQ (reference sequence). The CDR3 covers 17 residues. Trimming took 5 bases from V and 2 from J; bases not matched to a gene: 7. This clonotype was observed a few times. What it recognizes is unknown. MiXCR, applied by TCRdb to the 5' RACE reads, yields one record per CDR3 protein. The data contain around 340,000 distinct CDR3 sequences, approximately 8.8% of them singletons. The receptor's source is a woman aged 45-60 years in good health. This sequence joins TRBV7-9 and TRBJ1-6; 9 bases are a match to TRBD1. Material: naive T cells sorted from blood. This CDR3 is CASSVKQGATYNSPLHF. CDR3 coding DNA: TGTGCCAGCAGCGTGAAACAGGGGGCCACCTATAATTCACCCCTCCACTTT.